This TCR beta chain was captured in a study of blood T cell repertoires in COVID-19. The wider study: Samples came from the United States, Italy and Spain, spanning acute and convalescent COVID-19. From T cells, B-cell-depleted T cells, or PBMCs came the material, which was cDNA or gDNA.

The V and J ends lost 6 bases and 0 bases, in that order; junction bases with no gene match: 4. Germline CDR1 MNHEY, CDR2 SVGEGT. The CDR3 has 15 residues. As handled by the study authors: Estimation of nucleated cell counts relied on the amplification of reference gene primers. Using immunoSEQ multiplex PCR, the repertoire was profiled, and TCRdb retains in-frame clones only, with some absent. The V and J calls and clone size come from that table; D and trimming were worked out from the DNA. The table includes some 300,000 clones, approximately 90% detected once. The chain joins TRBV6-2 or TRBV6-3 to TRBJ1-5; TRBD1 aligns across 8 bases. The clonotype originates from a woman aged 25 to 39 who had recovered from COVID-19. The sequenced sample was peripheral blood. Here the CDR3 DNA reads TGTGCCAGCAGCGGGACAGGCTTTAGCAATCAGCCCCAGCATTTT. It is translated as CASSGTGFSNQPQHF.